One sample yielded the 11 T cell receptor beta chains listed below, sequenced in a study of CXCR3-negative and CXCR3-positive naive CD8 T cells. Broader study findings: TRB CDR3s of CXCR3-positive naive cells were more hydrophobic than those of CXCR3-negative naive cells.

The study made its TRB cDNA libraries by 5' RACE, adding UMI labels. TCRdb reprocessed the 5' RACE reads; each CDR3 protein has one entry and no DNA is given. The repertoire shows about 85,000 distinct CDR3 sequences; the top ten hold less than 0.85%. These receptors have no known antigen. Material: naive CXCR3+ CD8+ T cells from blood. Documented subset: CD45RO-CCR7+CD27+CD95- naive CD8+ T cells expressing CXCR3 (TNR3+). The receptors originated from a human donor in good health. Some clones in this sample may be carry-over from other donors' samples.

The CDR3 sequence: CSARGRGRNNEQFF. The chain uses TRBV20-1 and TRBJ2-1; TCRdb lists TRBD1, though no DNA is available to test this call. This CDR3 is 14 amino acids long. Germline lookup yields CDR1 DFQATT and CDR2 SNEGSKA (reference sequence).

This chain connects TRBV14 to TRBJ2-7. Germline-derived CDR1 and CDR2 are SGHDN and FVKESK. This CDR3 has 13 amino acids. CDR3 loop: CASSQGRRSEQYF.

This chain's CDR3 is CASSLTGTGDNIQYF. The chain links TRBV3-1 to TRBJ2-4; TCRdb indicates TRBD1, and absent DNA this call remains unverified. CDR3 length: 15 residues. CDR1 is LGHDT and CDR2 is YNNKEL in the germline V gene (reference sequence).

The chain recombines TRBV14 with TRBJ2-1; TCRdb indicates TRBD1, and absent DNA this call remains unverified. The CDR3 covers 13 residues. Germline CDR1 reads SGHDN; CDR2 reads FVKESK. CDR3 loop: CASSRDRDNEQFF.

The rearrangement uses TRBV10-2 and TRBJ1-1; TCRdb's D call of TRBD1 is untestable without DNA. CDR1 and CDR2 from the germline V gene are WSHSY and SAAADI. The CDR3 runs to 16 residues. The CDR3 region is CASSVGGGRSNTEAFF.

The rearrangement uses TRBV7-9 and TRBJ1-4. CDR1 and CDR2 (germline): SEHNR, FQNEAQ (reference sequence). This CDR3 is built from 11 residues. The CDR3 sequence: CASSFSVGLFF. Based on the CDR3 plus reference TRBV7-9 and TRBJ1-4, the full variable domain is DTGVSQNPRHKITKRGQNVTFRCDPISEHNRLYWYRQTLGQGPEFLTYFQNEAQLEKSRLLSDRFSAERPKGSFSTLEIQRTEQGDSAMYLCASSFSVGLFFGSGTQLSVL.

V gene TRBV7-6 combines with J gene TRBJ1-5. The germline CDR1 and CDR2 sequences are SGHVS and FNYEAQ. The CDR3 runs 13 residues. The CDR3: CASSLRRNQPQHF.

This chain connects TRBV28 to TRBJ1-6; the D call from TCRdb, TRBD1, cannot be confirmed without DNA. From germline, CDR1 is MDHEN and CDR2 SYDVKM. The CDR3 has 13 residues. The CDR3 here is CAGQASSNSPLHF.

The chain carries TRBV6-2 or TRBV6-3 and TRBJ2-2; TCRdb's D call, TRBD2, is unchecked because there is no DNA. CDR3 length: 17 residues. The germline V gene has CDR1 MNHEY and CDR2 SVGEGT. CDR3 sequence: CASRGSSGSLGTGELFF.

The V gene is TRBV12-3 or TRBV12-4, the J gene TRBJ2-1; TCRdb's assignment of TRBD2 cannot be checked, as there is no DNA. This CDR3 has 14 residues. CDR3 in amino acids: CASSSGLAGAREFF.

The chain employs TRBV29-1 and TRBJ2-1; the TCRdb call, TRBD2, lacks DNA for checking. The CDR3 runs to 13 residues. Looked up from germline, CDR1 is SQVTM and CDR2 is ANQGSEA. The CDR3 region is CSARGGLSNEQFF.